This passage covers 21 T cell receptor beta chains from one sample sequenced in a study of shared clonotypes between healthy human individuals. The protocol was immunoSEQ multiplex PCR, while the TCRdb copy is restricted to in-frame clones and leaves out a portion. The table lists around 2.1 million clones, roughly 91% of them singletons. Naive CD8 cells lacked CD45RO, underwent positive selection for CCR7 and left out terminally differentiated effector memory CD45RA+ cells. Sequencing was performed on naive CD8+ T cells from PBMCs. These TCRs come from a man between 18 and 29 years old in good health. Some clones in this sample may be carry-over from other donors' samples.

V usage is TRBV28 and J usage is TRBJ2-2; TRBD1 agrees at 10 bases. V was pared by 8 bases and J by 3 bases, with 9 bases of the junction left unmatched. Germline CDR1 is MDHEN and CDR2 is SYDVKM. The CDR3 loop spans 16 amino acids. The CDR3: CASGRDRGWDTGELFF. CDR3 DNA: TGTGCCAGCGGCCGGGACAGGGGATGGGACACCGGGGAGCTGTTTTTT.

The V and J genes are TRBV19 and TRBJ2-7; D might be TRBD1 (6 bases). There are 16 residues in the CDR3. Germline values: CDR1 LNHDA, CDR2 SQIVND (reference sequence). Trimming pared 4 bases from V and 3 bases from J, leaving 19 bases between. Here the CDR3 reads CASSTEAGQLVYEQYF. Here the CDR3 DNA reads TGTGCCAGTAGTACCGAGGCAGGACAGCTAGTCTACGAGCAGTACTTC.

CDR3 region: CASSLTDEQFF. Written as DNA, the CDR3 is TGTGCCAGCAGCTTAACGGATGAGCAGTTCTTC. The chain uses TRBV7-9 and TRBJ2-1; D remains unclear. Trimming pared 2 bases from V and 8 bases from J, leaving 4 bases between. Germline V CDR1 and CDR2: SEHNR, FQNEAQ (reference sequence). This CDR3 has 11 residues.

On this clone itself: Within the sample, other DNA sequences also encode this same CDR3. This chain uses TRBV5-1 with TRBJ2-7, with TRBD1 matching 8 bases. After removal of 2 bases from V and 0 bases from J, the junction contained 1 base not matched to a gene. Germline-derived CDR1 and CDR2 are SGHRS and YFSETQ. The CDR3 sequence is 14 residues long. The CDR3 DNA sequence: TGCGCCAGCAGCTTCGGGACAGGCTCCTACGAGCAGTACTTC. Protein: CASSFGTGSYEQYF.

The chain employs TRBV9 and TRBJ2-7; 7 bases are shared with TRBD2. The V gene's germline CDR1 is SGDLS and CDR2 YYNGEE. This CDR3 is built from 15 residues. With 4 bases clipped from V and 0 bases from J, the junction kept 7 bases outside the gene matches. CDR3 coding DNA: TGTGCCAGCAGCACTTTAGCGGGCGTCTCCTACGAGCAGTACTTC. It codes for CASSTLAGVSYEQYF.

The chain is built from TRBV13 and TRBJ2-7, with D tentatively TRBD2 (7 bases). Trimming shortened V by 0 bases and J by 1 base, and 19 bases separated the two germline ends. CDR3 length: 18 residues. In germline, CDR1 is PRHDT, CDR2 FYEKMQ (reference sequence). The CDR3 region has the DNA TGTGCCAGCAGCTTAGGGGTGGCGGGGGCAAGTCAATCCTACGAGCAGTACTTC. Translated, it gives CASSLGVAGASQSYEQYF.

V is TRBV27 and J is TRBJ1-1; D gene unclear. Trimming took 5 bases from V and 4 from J, leaving 17 bases between them. The CDR3 is 15 residues long. Germline CDR1 MNHEY, CDR2 SMNVEV (reference sequence). The DNA for the CDR3 is TGTGCCAGCAGTGAACAGACGACTCTGGGCACTGAAGCTTTCTTT. It specifies CASSEQTTLGTEAFF.

The CDR3: CASSPTTGLPPTEQFF. In nucleotides, the CDR3 is TGCGCCAGCAGCCCCACTACGGGACTACCACCCACTGAGCAGTTCTTC. The J gene is TRBJ2-1, the V gene TRBV4-1; TRBD2 agrees at 7 bases. The CDR3 has 16 residues. Germline trimming cut 4 bases from V and 9 bases from J; bases unmatched to any gene: 15. The germline V gene encodes CDR1 MGHRA and CDR2 YSYEKL.

Notes on this clone: The sample contains more than one DNA sequence encoding this CDR3. V is TRBV28 and J is TRBJ1-1; 9 bases line up with TRBD1. Trimming cost V 6 bases and J 0 bases; bases outside gene matches: 2. In germline, CDR1 is MDHEN, CDR2 SYDVKM. CDR3 length: 14 amino acids. The CDR3 nucleotides read TGTGCCAGCAGGAGGACAGGGGTGAACACTGAAGCTTTCTTT. It is translated as CASRRTGVNTEAFF.

The chain is built from TRBV2 and TRBJ2-1; 10 bases match TRBD2. Germline trimming cut 7 bases from V and 1 base from J; bases unmatched to any gene: 7. The CDR3 is made up of 16 amino acids. Germline CDR1 and CDR2: SNHLY and FYNNEI. The CDR3 protein is CASNPAGGPSYNEQFF. The CDR3 bases are TGTGCCAGCAACCCAGCGGGAGGGCCGTCCTACAATGAGCAGTTCTTC.

This clone appeared a single time. V usage is TRBV27 and J usage is TRBJ2-4; TRBD1 might be the D (6 bases). Per the germline V gene, CDR1 is MNHEY and CDR2 is SMNVEV (reference sequence). The CDR3 runs to 16 residues. With 7 bases removed from V and 8 bases from J, the gap between germline ends came to 24 bases. Written as DNA, the CDR3 is TGTGCCAGCACTCAAACGGCAGGGGCGAGTTATGACATTCAGTACTTC. Translation: CASTQTAGASYDIQYF.

The V and J genes are TRBV9 and TRBJ2-3; 7 positions agree with TRBD1. V shed 4 bases, J shed 1 base, and the junction held 6 bases outside the gene matches. CDR1 SGDLS and CDR2 YYNGEE come from the germline V gene. This CDR3 is 15 amino acids long. The CDR3 coding sequence is TGTGCCAGCAGCTTAGCCGGGACAGGCACAGATACGCAGTATTTT. It translates to CASSLAGTGTDTQYF.

This clone was counted between two and nine times. The CDR3 loop reads CASSESWQASGNTIYF. As DNA, the CDR3 is TGTGCCAGCAGTGAAAGCTGGCAAGCCTCTGGAAACACCATATATTTT. The chain joins TRBV6-1 to TRBJ1-3, with unresolved D. Per germline, CDR1 MNHNS and CDR2 SASEGT. Trimming shortened V by 2 bases and J by 0 bases, and 11 bases separated the two germline ends. The CDR3 is 16 amino acids.

The chain recombines TRBV5-1 with TRBJ2-7, with a tentative D call TRBD2 (5 bases). This CDR3 comprises 16 residues. Per the germline V gene, CDR1 is SGHRS and CDR2 is YFSETQ. Deletions cut 0 bases from V and 0 bases from J, with 13 bases between. The chain's CDR3 is CASSLGPGESSYEQYF. Written as DNA, the CDR3 is TGCGCCAGCAGCTTGGGGCCCGGGGAAAGCTCCTACGAGCAGTACTTC.

The genes are TRBV7-4 and TRBJ1-5; 8 bases line up with TRBD1. The CDR3 totals 19 residues. Trimming at V came to 3 bases and at J to 0 bases, leaving 13 bases not matched to a gene. The germline gives CDR1 SGHVT, CDR2 SQSDAQ. The CDR3 DNA reads TGTGCCAGCAGCTTCTTTTCAGGGGGCGATACCGATAGCAATCAGCCCCAGCATTTT. Amino acids: CASSFFSGGDTDSNQPQHF.

The genes are TRBV2 and TRBJ2-5; D possibly matches TRBD1 or TRBD2 (5 bases each). Germline lookup yields CDR1 SNHLY and CDR2 FYNNEI. CDR3 size: 15 residues. Trimming pared 5 bases from V and 1 base from J, leaving 14 bases between. This CDR3 reads CASSFSGTAQETQYF. Written as DNA, the CDR3 is TGTGCCAGCAGTTTCTCCGGGACGGCCCAAGAGACCCAGTACTTC.

The chain links TRBV5-3 to TRBJ1-4, with D tentatively TRBD1 (5 bases). TRBV5-3 is placed among ORFs of uncertain function. The CDR3 covers 16 residues. Trimming stripped 1 base from V and 6 bases from J, with 16 bases between. The CDR3 reads CARSLPPAGGHEKLFF. The CDR3 DNA follows: TGTGCCAGAAGCTTGCCACCGGCGGGGGGTCATGAAAAACTGTTTTTT.

V and J are TRBV7-8 and TRBJ1-5; D is possibly TRBD1 (5 bases). V dropped 0 bases and J dropped 0 bases, with 18 bases sitting between them. Germline CDR1 SGHVS, CDR2 FQNEAQ. The CDR3 extends over 19 amino acids. The CDR3 loop reads CASSLAGERQSHSNQPQHF. DNA of the CDR3: TGTGCCAGCAGCTTAGCGGGGGAGAGACAGTCACATAGCAATCAGCCCCAGCATTTT.

CDR3 amino acids: CASSEGAETEAFF. CDR3 DNA sequence: TGTGCCAGCAGCGAGGGGGCTGAAACTGAAGCTTTCTTT. The V call is TRBV9, the J call TRBJ1-1; TRBD1 aligns across 7 bases. The CDR3 totals 13 residues. Per the germline V gene, CDR1 is SGDLS and CDR2 is YYNGEE. V was pared by 3 bases and J by 5 bases, with 4 bases of the junction left unmatched.

This chain uses TRBV28 with TRBJ2-5; 7 nucleotides line up with TRBD2. The better agreement between TRBJ2-7 and the DNA end casts doubt on the J call. The germline gives CDR1 MDHEN, CDR2 SYDVKM. The CDR3 extends over 13 amino acids. The CDR3 loop is CASSFGRGNEQYF. CDR3 DNA sequence: TGTGCCAGCAGTTTCGGGCGGGGGAACGAGCAGTACTTC.

With regard to this clone: Different DNA sequences within this sample yield the same CDR3. The chain combines TRBV7-9 with TRBJ1-1; the match to TRBD1 covers 9 bases. Germline assignment: CDR1 SEHNR and CDR2 FQNEAQ (reference sequence). Trimming removed 5 bases from V and 1 base from J; junction bases left unmatched: 5. This CDR3 has 15 amino acids. The CDR3: CASSPRDRANTEAFF. In DNA form, the CDR3 reads TGTGCCAGCAGCCCTCGGGACAGGGCGAACACTGAAGCTTTCTTT.